The next 3 T cell receptor beta chains were all read from a single sample in a study of identical twins. TCRdb reprocessed the 5' RACE reads with MiXCR, giving one entry per CDR3 protein. The sample comprises approximately 890,000 distinct CDR3 sequences, approximately 13% of which are singletons, and around 1.5% rests with the top ten. These same data were also listed under a study on yellow fever vaccine responses in identical twins.

Sample: PBMCs. The receptors shown here come from a woman under 30 in good health.

This clonotype occurred many times. V and J are TRBV12-3 or TRBV12-4 and TRBJ2-7; maybe TRBD1 (7 bases). Trimming took off 6 bases at V and 3 bases at J, with 18 bases between the two ends. The CDR3 loop spans 15 amino acids. The CDR3, as DNA: TGTGCCAGCAGCTTCGGCGGGACAGAGGTCTACGAGCAGTACTTC. Its protein product is CASSFGGTEVYEQYF.

The genes are TRBV27 and TRBJ2-1; 10 bases line up with TRBD1. After removal of 4 bases from V and 7 bases from J, the junction contained 13 bases not matched to a gene. The CDR3 consists of 17 residues. Germline loops: CDR1 MNHEY, CDR2 SMNVEV (reference sequence). CDR3: CASSSPSTGGWRNEQFF. The CDR3 DNA follows: TGTGCCAGCAGTTCCCCTTCGACAGGGGGCTGGCGTAATGAGCAGTTCTTC.

This clonotype was counted at least ten times. J is TRBJ1-2 and V is TRBV4-1, with 10 bases identical to TRBD1. The CDR3 spans 15 residues. V lost 4 bases to trimming and J lost 4 bases; unmatched junction nucleotides: 6. Per germline, CDR1 MGHRA and CDR2 YSYEKL. The chain's CDR3 is CASSPGTGDFYGYTF. CDR3 coding DNA: TGCGCCAGCAGCCCTGGGACAGGGGATTTCTATGGCTACACCTTC.